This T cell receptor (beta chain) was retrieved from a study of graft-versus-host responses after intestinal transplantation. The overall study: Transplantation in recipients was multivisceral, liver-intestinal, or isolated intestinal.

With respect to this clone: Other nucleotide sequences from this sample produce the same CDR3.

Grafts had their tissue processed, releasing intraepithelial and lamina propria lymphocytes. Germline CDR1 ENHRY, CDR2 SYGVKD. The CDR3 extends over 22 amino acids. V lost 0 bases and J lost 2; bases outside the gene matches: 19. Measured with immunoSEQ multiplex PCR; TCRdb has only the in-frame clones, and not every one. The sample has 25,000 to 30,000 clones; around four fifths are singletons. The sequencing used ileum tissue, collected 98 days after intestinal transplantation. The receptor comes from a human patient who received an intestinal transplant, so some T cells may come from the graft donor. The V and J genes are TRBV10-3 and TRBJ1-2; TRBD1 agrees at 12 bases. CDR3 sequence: CAISESRWGTGGADEANYGYTF. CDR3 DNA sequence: TGTGCCATCAGTGAGTCGAGGTGGGGGACAGGGGGCGCGGATGAAGCGAACTATGGCTACACCTTC.